This note documents a single T cell receptor (beta chain) sequence. This table comes from immunoSEQ multiplex PCR, and its TCRdb copy is limited to in-frame clones, with some not included. The sample has approximately 210,000 clones, 81% seen once. Which cohort a participant joined came from the clinical history participants gave. These data originate in a study of blood T cell repertoires in COVID-19. In the study overall: COVID-19 samples from acute and convalescent phases originated in the United States, Italy and Spain.

Trimming pared 1 base from V and 12 bases from J, leaving 21 bases between. The V gene's germline CDR1 is LNHDA and CDR2 SQIVND (reference sequence). The CDR3 covers 16 residues. V and J are TRBV19 and TRBJ1-4; D gene ambiguous. Sequenced input: PBMCs or T cells enriched from blood (not recorded which). The clonotype comes from a woman aged 45-59 years with acute COVID-19. Here the CDR3 reads CASSIAEGGLYGQLFF. The CDR3 DNA is TGTGCCAGTAGTATAGCCGAGGGAGGATTGTATGGGCAACTGTTTTTT.